The following is a T cell receptor beta chain sequence with its context. Germline CDR1 MNHEY, CDR2 SVGEGT. V was clipped by 10 bases and J by 3 bases; unmatched bases: 6. The CDR3 loop spans 12 amino acids. The data were taken from a study of T cells in Graves' hyperthyroidism and ophthalmopathy. From RNA transcripts, TCR beta CDR3 regions were amplified. Carried out on the TCR CDR3, a first-round RT-PCR used the HTBI primer set. TCRdb reprocessed the multiplex PCR reads with MiXCR, giving one entry per CDR3 protein. The table has 490,000 or so distinct CDR3 sequences, around 50% seen once. Diagnosing involved the use of clinical symptoms, serum thyroxine and TRAb, thyroid ultrasound and orbital computed tomography.

Sequencing was done on a sample of peripheral blood or thyroid tissue (not recorded which). The gene calls are TRBV6-2 or TRBV6-3 and TRBJ2-7; 7 bases agree with TRBD2. The source is an adult woman with Graves' disease, either hyperthyroidism or ophthalmopathy (not recorded which). The CDR3 DNA sequence: TGTGCCACTCATTCTAGCGGCTACGAGCAGTACTTC. It encodes CATHSSGYEQYF.